The T cell receptor beta chain described here comes from a study of read filtering for tumor transcriptome and immune sequencing. Germline CDR1 DFQATT, CDR2 SNEGSKA (reference sequence). The CDR3 has 14 amino acids. With V trimmed by 4 bases and J by 6 bases, 5 bases remained unmatched. From around 440 ng of RNA, a library with molecular barcoded alpha/delta and beta/gamma adaptors was made. TCRdb reanalysed the reads using MiXCR and keeps one entry per CDR3 protein. The sample gives 20,000 to 25,000 distinct CDR3 sequences, around 15% of which show up once; approximately 70% is in the top ten. This clonotype was recorded at least ten times.

The sample comprised a population of CD138-negative cells sorted from bone marrow. The chain links TRBV20-1 to TRBJ2-3; 12 positions match TRBD2. This sequence originates from a donor aged 40 or over with multiple myeloma. The CDR3 here is CSAKRTSGIDTQYF. Written as DNA, the CDR3 is TGCAGTGCTAAGCGGACTAGCGGGATTGATACGCAGTATTTT.